The rows below give T cell receptor beta chains drawn from one sample of a study of CD8 T cells in ankylosing spondylitis. TCRdb called the 5' RACE reads again in MiXCR, with one record for every CDR3 protein. The table includes around 75,000 distinct CDR3 sequences, approximately 5.3% detected once. Material: blood, either unsorted or a sorted T cell fraction (not recorded which). These receptors came from a male donor with ankylosing spondylitis or in good health (not recorded which). CDR3s include the opening cysteine and the closing phenylalanine or tryptophan. A D gene is named only where the DNA matches it firmly. Size tells how often a clone was seen (once, few, many) or the class of an expanded clone, and some rows leave it out.

>many|NA|TRBJ2-5|TRBV9
TGTGCCAGCAGCGTAGAGACCTTCCCAGAGACCCAGTACTTC
CASSVETFPETQYF
>many|NA|TRBJ2-5|TRBV23-1
TGCGCCAGCAGTCAATCCCCACAGGAGACCCAGTACTTC
CASSQSPQETQYF
>many|NA|TRBJ2-3|TRBV2
TGTGCCAGCAGTGGAGGGGCAGATACGCAGTATTTT
CASSGGADTQYF
>many|NA|TRBJ2-5|TRBV15
TGTGCCACCAGCAGAGATCGGAAGGTCCAAGAGACCCAGTACTTC
CATSRDRKVQETQYF
>many|NA|TRBJ1-5|TRBV29-1
TGCAGCGTTGGGTTGGGGAACAATCAGCCCCAGCATTTT
CSVGLGNNQPQHF
>many|TRBD1|TRBJ1-5|TRBV7-2
TGTGCCAGCAGCTTAGGACAGGGAAAAGCGCATTTT
CASSLGQGKAHF
>many|NA|TRBJ2-1|TRBV7-2
TGTGCCAGCAGCTTAGCAGGGGCGGTCAGGAATGAGCAGTTCTTC
CASSLAGAVRNEQFF
>many|TRBD1|TRBJ2-4|TRBV5-1
TGCGCCAGCAGCCCGGACGGGACAGCCCAAAGCATTCAGTACTTC
CASSPDGTAQSIQYF
>many|NA|TRBJ1-1|TRBV5-1
TGCGCCAGCAGCGGGAGTGGGAGGCGGGACTCTGAAGCTTTCTTT
CASSGSGRRDSEAFF
>many|NA|TRBJ1-3|TRBV3-1
TGTGCCAGCAGCCAAGTGGCGGGCTCGGGTGGAAACACCATATATTTT
CASSQVAGSGGNTIYF
>many|TRBD1|TRBJ1-1|TRBV9
TGTGCCAGCAGCAGCCAGGGGGACAGGGAGCACACTGAAGCTTTCTTT
CASSSQGDREHTEAFF
>NA|TRBD2|TRBJ2-3|TRBV20-1
TGCAGTGCTAGAGATATTAGCGGGGGCGGGGATACGCAGTATTTT
CSARDISGGGDTQYF
>many|NA|TRBJ2-3|TRBV3-1
TGTGCCAGCAGTCGAAGGGGGAGTTTGTGGTATTTT
CASSRRGSLWYF
>many|NA|TRBJ1-2|TRBV5-1
TGCGCCAGCAGCCAAGACGACAGCTATGGCTACACCTTC
CASSQDDSYGYTF
>many|NA|TRBJ1-1|TRBV2
TGTGCCAGCACCCGATCGGGGACATTTGGGACTGAAGCTTTCTTT
CASTRSGTFGTEAFF
>many|NA|TRBJ1-2|TRBV20-1
TGCAGTGCCGCAACTGATACCTATGGCTACACCTTC
CSAATDTYGYTF
>NA|TRBD1|TRBJ2-7|TRBV7-2
TGTGCCAGCAGCTTATCGGGACAGGGCGGGCAGTACTTC
CASSLSGQGGQYF
>NA|NA|TRBJ2-3|TRBV5-1
TGCGCCAGCAGCTTGGGTGGGATTAGTACAGGTACGCAGTATTTT
CASSLGGISTGTQYF
>NA|TRBD2|TRBJ2-1|TRBV4-1
TGCGCCAGCAGCCAAGCCCAGCGGGGGGCGGACAATGAGCAGTTCTTC
CASSQAQRGADNEQFF
>many|TRBD2|TRBJ2-7|TRBV4-2
TGTGCCAGCAGCCAAGCCCCTAGCGGGGGGTTCTACGAGCAGTACTTC
CASSQAPSGGFYEQYF
>many|NA|TRBJ2-1|TRBV28
TGTGCCAGCAGCCCCGGCGGGTACAATGAGCAGTTCTTC
CASSPGGYNEQFF
>many|NA|TRBJ2-2|TRBV3-1
TGTGCCAGCAGCCCCCTCGCCAACGGGAACACCGGGGAGCTGTTTTTT
CASSPLANGNTGELFF
>many|TRBD1|TRBJ2-5|TRBV5-8
TGTGCCAGCAGCACTTACGGACAGGGGGGCCATCAAGAGACCCAGTACTTC
CASSTYGQGGHQETQYF
>many|NA|TRBJ2-2|TRBV20-1
TGCAGTGCTAGATACCCTAACACCGGGGAGCTGTTTTTT
CSARYPNTGELFF
>many|TRBD2|TRBJ2-7|TRBV12-3/TRBV12-4
TGTGCCAGCAGTCCCCAGGGACTACCCTTTGAGCAGTACTTC
CASSPQGLPFEQYF
>many|NA|TRBJ1-4|TRBV6-1
TGTGCCAGCAGAGAAAAAGGGAGAGATGTGGAAAAACTGTTTTTT
CASREKGRDVEKLFF
>NA|NA|TRBJ1-1|TRBV7-2
TGTGCCGGCAACTCGACTTTCGGGGGCACTGAAGCTTTCTTT
CAGNSTFGGTEAFF
>many|NA|TRBJ2-1|TRBV6-5
TGTGCCAGCGGGGGAGACAGTGACCTGCAGTTCTTC
CASGGDSDLQFF
>many|NA|TRBJ1-6|TRBV20-1
TGCAGTGCTAGAGATCTAGGGAGCTCCTATAATTCACCCCTCCACTTT
CSARDLGSSYNSPLHF
>many|NA|TRBJ1-2|TRBV20-1
TGCAGTGCTAGACAGATTTATGGCTACACCTTC
CSARQIYGYTF
>many|NA|TRBJ2-6|TRBV10-3
TGTGCCATCAGTACCACCACAACCTCTGGGGCCAACGTCCTGACTTTC
CAISTTTTSGANVLTF